A selection of T cell receptor beta chains follows, all from one sample in a study of siplizumab effects on memory and regulatory T cells. TCRdb's table, derived via immunoSEQ multiplex PCR, lists solely in-frame clones and lacks some. The sample has about 50,000 clones, about 94% seen once; the top ten hold roughly 18%. Input material: CD8+ T cells sorted from blood. The receptors were sampled from a human donor in good health. Each CDR3 is given with its conserved first and last residue. A D gene is named only where the DNA matches it firmly. Some rows mark clone size as missing; the rest say once, few, many or name a class of expanded clone.

15	NA	TRBV7-8	NA	TRBJ2-7	TGTGCCAGCAGCACCAGACCGGCCTCTTCCTACGAGCAGTACTTC	CASSTRPASSYEQYF
13	TRBD2	TRBV7-2	NA	TRBJ2-1	TGTGCCAGCAGCTTTGGACTAGAGAATGAGCAGTTCTTC	CASSFGLENEQFF
14	NA	TRBV7-9	NA	TRBJ1-5	TGTGCCAGCAGCTTAGGTTATAGCAATCAGCCCCAGCATTTT	CASSLGYSNQPQHF
13	NA	TRBV10-1	NA	TRBJ2-7	TGCGCCAGCAGTGAGCGGACAAGCTACGAGCAGTACTTC	CASSERTSYEQYF
13	TRBD2	TRBV29-1	NA	TRBJ2-1	TGCAGCGTCGTTCCCCCTAGCGGCGCATCGCAGTTCTTC	CSVVPPSGASQFF
15	TRBD1	TRBV7-9	NA	TRBJ2-7	TGTGCCAGCAGCCCGAGGGACAGGGACACCTACGAGCAGTACTTC	CASSPRDRDTYEQYF
12	NA	TRBV28	NA	TRBJ1-1	TGTGCCAGTAGTTTGGGGAACACTGAAGCTTTCTTT	CASSLGNTEAFF
12	NA	TRBV9	NA	TRBJ2-1	TGTGCCAGCAGCCCCCCCGGGAGTGAGCAGTTCTTC	CASSPPGSEQFF
12	NA	TRBV28	few	TRBJ2-1	TGTGCCAGCAGTTTATCAGTGAATGAGCAGTTCTTC	CASSLSVNEQFF
15	TRBD2	TRBV13	NA	TRBJ2-7	TGTGCCAGCAGCTTACGCGGGAGGGGTTCCTACGAGCAGTACTTC	CASSLRGRGSYEQYF
13	NA	TRBV7-3	NA	TRBJ2-7	TGTGCCAGCAGCCCACGACTGGGTGGTGAGCAGTACTTC	CASSPRLGGEQYF
15	NA	TRBV6-1	NA	TRBJ1-1	TGTGCCAGCAGTGATGACCCCGGCAGGTGGAACGAAGCTTTCTTT	CASSDDPGRWNEAFF
15	NA	TRBV7-9	NA	TRBJ2-7	TGTGCCAGCAGCCCACGACAGGCGTACTCCTACGAGCAGTACTTC	CASSPRQAYSYEQYF
15	TRBD1	TRBV27	NA	TRBJ2-7	TGTGCCAGCAGTTCTACATGGGACAGGTGGTACGAGCAGTACTTC	CASSSTWDRWYEQYF
17	TRBD1	TRBV9	NA	TRBJ2-3	TGTGCCAGCAGCCCTCACAGGGGGCCCCAGCATCAAGATACGCAGTATTTT	CASSPHRGPQHQDTQYF
12	NA	TRBV5-1	NA	TRBJ2-1	TGCGCCAGCAGGGCCCTTCTAGATGAGCAGTTCTTC	CASRALLDEQFF
13	NA	TRBV11-2	medium-sized	TRBJ2-5	TGTGCCAGCAGCTCATACAGCGAAGAGACCCAGTACTTC	CASSSYSEETQYF
17	TRBD1	TRBV5-6	NA	TRBJ1-4	TGTGCCAGCAGCTCGGGACAGGTGTATACAACTAATGAAAAACTGTTTTTT	CASSSGQVYTTNEKLFF
12	NA	TRBV6-5	NA	TRBJ2-1	TGTGCCAGCAGTTACTCTGGTGTCGAGCAGTTCTTC	CASSYSGVEQFF
15	NA	TRBV11-2	NA	TRBJ1-1	TGTGCCAGCAGCTTACGTGGGGTGTTGGTTGATGAAGCTTTCTTT	CASSLRGVLVDEAFF
12	NA	TRBV7-9	NA	TRBJ2-7	TGTGCCAGCAGCTCTCCAGAACGCGAGCAGTACTTC	CASSSPEREQYF
16	NA	TRBV4-2	NA	TRBJ2-7	TGTGCCAGCAGCCAAGAGGGCGGGCTCCTTTCCTACGAGCAGTACTTC	CASSQEGGLLSYEQYF
14	NA	TRBV28	NA	TRBJ1-1	TGTGCCAGCAGTTTATGGGGGGCGCGTAATGAAGCCTTCTTT	CASSLWGARNEAFF
16	NA	TRBV28	few	TRBJ2-3	TGTGCCAGCAGTTCCCCTTCATTACCTCTCACAGATACGCAGTATTTT	CASSSPSLPLTDTQYF
15	NA	TRBV4-1	NA	TRBJ2-7	TGCGCCAGCAGCCAAAGCCCTGGACTCAATTACGAGCAGTACTTC	CASSQSPGLNYEQYF
14	NA	TRBV7-9	once	TRBJ1-6	TGTGCCAGCAGCTTAGAAGGTCCAATTGTACCCCTCCACTTT	CASSLEGPIVPLHF
13	NA	TRBV7-6	once	TRBJ2-7	TGTGCCAGCAGCTTAAAGCGTTACTACGAGCAGTACTTC	CASSLKRYYEQYF
16	NA	TRBV29-1	NA	TRBJ2-6	TGCAGCGTAATGGTCCTAAGCTACTCTGGGGCCAACGTCCTGACTTTC	CSVMVLSYSGANVLTF
14	NA	TRBV9	NA	TRBJ2-7	TGTGCCAGCAGCTTGAGTGGACTGAGGGACGAGCAGTACTTC	CASSLSGLRDEQYF
15	NA	TRBV4-1	NA	TRBJ2-6	TGCGCCAGCAGCGCCGACACTACTGGGGCCAACGTCCTGACTTTC	CASSADTTGANVLTF
13	NA	TRBV19	once	TRBJ2-1	TGTGCCAGTAGCCCAGGACTCTACAATGAGCAGTTCTTC	CASSPGLYNEQFF
12	NA	TRBV7-9	NA	TRBJ1-5	TGTGCCAGCAGCGGAGGGGATCAGCCCCAGCATTTT	CASSGGDQPQHF
16	NA	TRBV9	once	TRBJ2-1	TGTGCCAGCAGCGCCAGCGGATCCAGCTCCTACAATGAGCAGTTCTTC	CASSASGSSSYNEQFF
14	TRBD1	TRBV5-4	NA	TRBJ2-7	TGTGCCAGCAGCTCCGGCCGGGACAGAGAAGAGCAGTACTTC	CASSSGRDREEQYF
14	NA	TRBV19	NA	TRBJ2-7	TGTGCCAGTAGTATGGAGCCTAGCTCCTACGAGCAGTACTTC	CASSMEPSSYEQYF
15	NA	TRBV9	NA	TRBJ1-2	TGTGCCAGCAGCGTAACAGGCACAGCTAACTATGGCTACACCTTC	CASSVTGTANYGYTF
15	NA	TRBV27	NA	TRBJ2-7	TGTGCCAGCAGCTCATCCTTGACGGCCTACTACGAGCAGTACTTC	CASSSSLTAYYEQYF
10	NA	TRBV6-5	few	TRBJ2-7	TGTGCCAGCAGTGACTACGAGCAGTACTTC	CASSDYEQYF
19	TRBD2	TRBV4-1	NA	TRBJ2-5	TGCGCCAGCAGCCAAGATCTTAGGAGTCAGCGGGAGGTCCAAGAGACCCAGTACTTC	CASSQDLRSQREVQETQYF
18	TRBD1	TRBV5-5	NA	TRBJ2-1	TGTGCCAGCAGCTTGGGGGCAATGACAGGGGTCCCCTACAATGAGCAGTTCTTC	CASSLGAMTGVPYNEQFF
17	NA	TRBV28	NA	TRBJ1-5	TGTGCCAGCAGTTTACAGCCGGCCGCAAGGGCGGGTCAGCCCCAGCATTTT	CASSLQPAARAGQPQHF
14	NA	TRBV6-5	NA	TRBJ2-2	TGTGCCAGTACTGACGTACCCAAAGCCGGGGAGCTGTTTTTT	CASTDVPKAGELFF
16	TRBD1	TRBV28	NA	TRBJ2-1	TGTGCCAGCAGTCTTCCGTTGACAGGGGCAGGCGATGAGCAGTTCTTC	CASSLPLTGAGDEQFF
15	NA	TRBV13	NA	TRBJ1-1	TGTGCCAGCAGCCGAAATCCACAGACGAACACTGAAGCTTTCTTT	CASSRNPQTNTEAFF
13	NA	TRBV13	NA	TRBJ2-5	TGTGCCAGCAGCTTACGGACATCGGAGACCCAGTACTTC	CASSLRTSETQYF
13	TRBD1	TRBV19	NA	TRBJ2-1	TGTGCCAGTACAACGACAGGGTGGAATGAGCAGTTCTTC	CASTTTGWNEQFF
14	TRBD1	TRBV28	NA	TRBJ1-4	TGTGCCAGCAGTCTAAGGGGGCAGGATGAAAAACTGTTTTTT	CASSLRGQDEKLFF
14	TRBD2	TRBV19	NA	TRBJ2-1	TGTGCCAGTAAACTAGCGGGAGGATCGAATGAGCAGTTCTTC	CASKLAGGSNEQFF
13	TRBD1	TRBV19	NA	TRBJ2-4	TGTGCCAGTAGTATTTACACCGGGACAGAACAGTACTTC	CASSIYTGTEQYF
13	NA	TRBV5-6	NA	TRBJ2-5	TGTGCCAGCAGCTTGGAGTATTCGGAGACCCAGTACTTC	CASSLEYSETQYF
13	NA	TRBV7-3	few	TRBJ2-6	TGTGCCAGCAGCTTAGGTGGGGCCAACGTCCTGACTTTC	CASSLGGANVLTF
13	TRBD1	TRBV5-4	NA	TRBJ1-2	TGTGCCAGCAGCTTCAGGGGGGTGGATGGCTACACCTTC	CASSFRGVDGYTF
15	TRBD1	TRBV28	NA	TRBJ2-2	TGTGCCAGCAGTCGGGACAGAGATAGGTCCGGGGAGCTGTTTTTT	CASSRDRDRSGELFF
15	TRBD2	TRBV14	NA	TRBJ2-7	TGTGCCAGCAGCCTTCTAGCGGGAGGGCTCTACGAGCAGTACTTC	CASSLLAGGLYEQYF
14	NA	TRBV6-5	NA	TRBJ1-1	TGTGCCAGCAGTCCGGGGGTAATGAACACTGAAGCTTTCTTT	CASSPGVMNTEAFF